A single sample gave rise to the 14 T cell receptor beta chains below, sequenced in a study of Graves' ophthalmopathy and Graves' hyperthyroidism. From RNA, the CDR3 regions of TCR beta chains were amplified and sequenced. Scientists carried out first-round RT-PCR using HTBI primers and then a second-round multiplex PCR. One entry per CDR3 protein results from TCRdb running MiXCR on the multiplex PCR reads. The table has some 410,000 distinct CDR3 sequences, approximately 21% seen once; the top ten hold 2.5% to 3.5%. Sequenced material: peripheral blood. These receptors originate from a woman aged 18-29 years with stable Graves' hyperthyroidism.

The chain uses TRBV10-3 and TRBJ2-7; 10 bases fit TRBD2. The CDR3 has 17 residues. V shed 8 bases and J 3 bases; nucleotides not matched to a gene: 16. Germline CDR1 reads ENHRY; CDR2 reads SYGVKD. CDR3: CAICRGTSVGDSYEQYF. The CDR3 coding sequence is TGTGCCATCTGTCGAGGGACTAGCGTCGGAGATAGCTACGAGCAGTACTTC.

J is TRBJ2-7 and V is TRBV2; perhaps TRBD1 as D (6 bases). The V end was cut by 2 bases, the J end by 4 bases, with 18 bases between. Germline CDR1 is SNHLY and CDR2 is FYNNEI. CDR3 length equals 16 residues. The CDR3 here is CASSEPQGIKMYEQYF. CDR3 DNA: TGTGCCAGCAGTGAACCCCAGGGGATAAAAATGTACGAGCAGTACTTC.

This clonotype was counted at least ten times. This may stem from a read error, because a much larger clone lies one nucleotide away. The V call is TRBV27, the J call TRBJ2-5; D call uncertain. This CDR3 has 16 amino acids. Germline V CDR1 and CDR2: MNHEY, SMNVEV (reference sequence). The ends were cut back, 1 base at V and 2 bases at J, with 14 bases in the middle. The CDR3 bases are TGTGCCAGCAGTTTATGGGCAGGAGAACGACAAGAGACCCAGTACTTC. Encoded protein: CASSLWAGERQETQYF.

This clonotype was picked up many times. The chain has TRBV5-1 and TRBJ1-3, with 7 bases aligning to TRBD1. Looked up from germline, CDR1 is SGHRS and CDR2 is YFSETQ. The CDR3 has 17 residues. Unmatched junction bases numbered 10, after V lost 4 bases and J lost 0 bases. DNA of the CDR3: TGCGCCAGCAGCCCACGCGGGGCAGGGGGCTCTGGAAACACCATATATTTT. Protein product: CASSPRGAGGSGNTIYF.

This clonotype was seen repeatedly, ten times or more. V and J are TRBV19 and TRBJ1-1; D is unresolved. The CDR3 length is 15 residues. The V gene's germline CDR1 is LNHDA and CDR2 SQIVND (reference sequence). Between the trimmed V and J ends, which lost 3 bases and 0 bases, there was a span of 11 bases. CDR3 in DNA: TGTGCCAGTAGTATGGGGAGGAGAATGAACACTGAAGCTTTCTTT. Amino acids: CASSMGRRMNTEAFF.

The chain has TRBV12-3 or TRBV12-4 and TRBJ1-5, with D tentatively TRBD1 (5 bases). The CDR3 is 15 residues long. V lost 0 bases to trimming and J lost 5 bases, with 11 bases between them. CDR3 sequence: CASSLAGTTHQPQHF. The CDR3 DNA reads TGTGCCAGCAGTTTAGCCGGGACGACTCATCAGCCCCAGCATTTT.

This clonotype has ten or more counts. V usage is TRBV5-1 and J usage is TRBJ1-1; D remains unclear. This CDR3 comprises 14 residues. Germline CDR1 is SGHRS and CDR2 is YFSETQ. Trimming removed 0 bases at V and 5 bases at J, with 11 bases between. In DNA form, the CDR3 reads TGCGCCAGCAGCTTGGCCGCGGGGAGGACTGAAGCTTTCTTT. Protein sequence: CASSLAAGRTEAFF. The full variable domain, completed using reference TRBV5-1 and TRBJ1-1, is KAGVTQTPRYLIKTRGQQVTLSCSPISGHRSVSWYQQTPGQGLQFLFEYFSETQRNKGNFPGRFSGRQFSNSRSEMNVSTLELGDSALYLCASSLAAGRTEAFFGQGTRLTVV.

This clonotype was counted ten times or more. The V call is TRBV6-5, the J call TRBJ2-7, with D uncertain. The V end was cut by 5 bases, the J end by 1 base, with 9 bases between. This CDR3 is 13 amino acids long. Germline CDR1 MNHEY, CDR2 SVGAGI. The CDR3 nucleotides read TGTGCCAGCAGTCCAGAGAGGTCCTACGAGCAGTACTTC. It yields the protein CASSPERSYEQYF.

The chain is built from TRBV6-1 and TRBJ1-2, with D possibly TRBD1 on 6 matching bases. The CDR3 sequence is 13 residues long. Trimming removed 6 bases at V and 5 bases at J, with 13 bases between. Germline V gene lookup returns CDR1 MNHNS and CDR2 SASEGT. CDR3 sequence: CASSRTTGYGYTF. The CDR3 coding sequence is TGTGCCAGCAGCCGAACCACAGGGTATGGCTACACCTTC.

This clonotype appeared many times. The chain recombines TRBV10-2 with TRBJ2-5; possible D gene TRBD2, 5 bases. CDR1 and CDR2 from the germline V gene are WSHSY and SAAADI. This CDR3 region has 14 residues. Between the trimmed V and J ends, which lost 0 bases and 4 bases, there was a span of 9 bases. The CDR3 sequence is CASSESAGRETQYF. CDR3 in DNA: TGCGCCAGCAGTGAGTCTGCGGGCCGAGAGACCCAGTACTTC.

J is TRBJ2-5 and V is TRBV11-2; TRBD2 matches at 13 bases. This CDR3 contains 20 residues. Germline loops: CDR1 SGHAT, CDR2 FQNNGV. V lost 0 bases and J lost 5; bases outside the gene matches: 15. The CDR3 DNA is TGTGCCAGCAGCTTAGAGTATCTGGAACTAGCGGGAGGGTCAGGGGAGACCCAGTACTTC. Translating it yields CASSLEYLELAGGSGETQYF.

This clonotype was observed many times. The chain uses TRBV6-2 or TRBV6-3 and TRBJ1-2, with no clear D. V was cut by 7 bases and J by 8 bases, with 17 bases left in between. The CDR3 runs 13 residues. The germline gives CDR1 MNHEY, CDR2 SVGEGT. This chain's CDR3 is CASTREFAGGYTF. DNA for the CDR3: TGTGCCAGCACGCGGGAATTCGCAGGAGGCTACACCTTC.

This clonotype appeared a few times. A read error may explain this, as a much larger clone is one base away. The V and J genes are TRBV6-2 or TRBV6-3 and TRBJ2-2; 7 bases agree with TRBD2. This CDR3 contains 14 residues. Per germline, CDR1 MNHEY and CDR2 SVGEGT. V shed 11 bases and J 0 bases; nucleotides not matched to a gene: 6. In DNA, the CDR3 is TGTGCCTGTAAGCGGGACGCGAACACCGGGGAGCTGTTTTTT. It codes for CACKRDANTGELFF.

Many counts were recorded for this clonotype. This CDR3 reads CASNLGLQPQHF. DNA for the CDR3: TGTGCCAGCAACCTGGGACTTCAGCCCCAGCATTTT. V and J are TRBV6-1 and TRBJ1-5, with a tentative D call TRBD1 (5 bases). Trimming left V 7 bases short and J 6 bases short, with 10 bases between. The CDR3 covers 12 residues. Germline CDR1 reads MNHNS; CDR2 reads SASEGT.